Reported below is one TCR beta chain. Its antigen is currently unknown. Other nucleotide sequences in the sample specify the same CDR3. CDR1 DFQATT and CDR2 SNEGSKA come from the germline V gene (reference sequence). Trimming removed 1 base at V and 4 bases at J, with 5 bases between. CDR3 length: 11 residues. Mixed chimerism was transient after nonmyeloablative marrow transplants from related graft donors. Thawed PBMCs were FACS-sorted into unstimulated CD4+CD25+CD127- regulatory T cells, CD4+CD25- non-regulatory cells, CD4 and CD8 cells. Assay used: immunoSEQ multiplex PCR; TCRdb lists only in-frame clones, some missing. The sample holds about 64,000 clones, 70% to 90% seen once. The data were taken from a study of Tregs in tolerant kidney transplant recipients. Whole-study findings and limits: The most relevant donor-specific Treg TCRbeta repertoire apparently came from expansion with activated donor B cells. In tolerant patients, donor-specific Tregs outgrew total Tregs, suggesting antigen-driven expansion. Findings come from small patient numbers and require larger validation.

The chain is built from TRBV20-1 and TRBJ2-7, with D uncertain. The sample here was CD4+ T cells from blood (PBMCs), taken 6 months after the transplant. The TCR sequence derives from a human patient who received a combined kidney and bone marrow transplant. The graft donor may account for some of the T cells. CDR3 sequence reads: CSARGSYEQYF. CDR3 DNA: TGCAGTGCTAGAGGGAGTTACGAGCAGTACTTC.